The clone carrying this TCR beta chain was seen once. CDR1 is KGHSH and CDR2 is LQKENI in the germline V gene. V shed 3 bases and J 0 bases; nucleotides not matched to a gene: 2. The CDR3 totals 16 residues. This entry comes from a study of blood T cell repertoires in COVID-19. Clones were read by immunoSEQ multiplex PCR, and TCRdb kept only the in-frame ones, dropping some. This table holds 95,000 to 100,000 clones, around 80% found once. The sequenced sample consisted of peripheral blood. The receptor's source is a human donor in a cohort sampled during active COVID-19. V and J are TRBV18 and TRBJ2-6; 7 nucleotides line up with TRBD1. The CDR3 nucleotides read TGTGCCAGCTCACCCGACAGGGTCTCTGGGGCCAACGTCCTGACTTTC. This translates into CASSPDRVSGANVLTF.